Below, one T cell receptor (beta chain) is given with its context. This sample is part of a study of blood T cell repertoires in COVID-19. About the study: Sites across the United States, Italy and Spain contributed samples from acute and convalescent COVID-19. T cells, B-cell-depleted T cells, or PBMCs provided the cDNA or gDNA that served as material.

Authors' data handling: Reference gene primer amplification yielded estimated nucleated cell counts. Clones were read by immunoSEQ multiplex PCR, and TCRdb kept only the in-frame ones, dropping some. Clone size and V and J calls were adopted from that table, with D and trimming inferred from the DNA. Of roughly 170,000 clones listed, roughly four fifths are singletons. The CDR3 is 16 amino acids. Per germline, CDR1 MGHRA and CDR2 YSYEKL. Trimming cost V 3 bases and J 6 bases; bases outside gene matches: 7. The sample was peripheral blood. This TCR derives from a man aged 40-49 years who had recovered from COVID-19. This chain joins TRBV4-1 and TRBJ1-5; 11 bases are shared with TRBD1. The CDR3 sequence is CASSHMGQGDGQPQHF. As DNA, the CDR3 is TGCGCCAGCAGCCACATGGGACAGGGGGATGGTCAGCCCCAGCATTTT.